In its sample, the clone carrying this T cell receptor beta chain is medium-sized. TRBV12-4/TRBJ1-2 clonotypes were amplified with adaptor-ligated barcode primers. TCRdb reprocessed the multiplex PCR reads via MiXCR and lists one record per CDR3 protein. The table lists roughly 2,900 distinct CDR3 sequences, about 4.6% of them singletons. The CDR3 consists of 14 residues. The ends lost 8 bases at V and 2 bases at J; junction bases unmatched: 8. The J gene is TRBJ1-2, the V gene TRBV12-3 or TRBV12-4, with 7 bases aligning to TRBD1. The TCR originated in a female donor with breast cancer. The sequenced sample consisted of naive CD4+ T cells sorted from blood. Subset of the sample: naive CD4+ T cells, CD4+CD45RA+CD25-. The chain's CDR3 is CASFRTGANYGYTF. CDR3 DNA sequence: TGTGCCAGCTTTAGGACAGGCGCCAACTATGGCTACACCTTC.